This TCR beta chain was sequenced for a study of T cell responses to AZD1222 COVID-19 vaccine. Notes on the study in general: Spike-specific TCR breadth and depth went up after people got two AZD1222 doses. In the spike-specific TCR repertoire, nearly half reportedly target unmutated variant regions.

A word on this clone: Its antigen remains unidentified.

This table comes from immunoSEQ multiplex PCR, and its TCRdb copy is limited to in-frame clones, with some not included. The repertoire holds about 140,000 clones, with around 90% as singletons. This CDR3 contains 13 residues. J lost 8 bases, V lost 5 bases, and 8 bases had no gene match. Per the germline V gene, CDR1 is SEHNR and CDR2 is FQNEAQ (reference sequence). The receptor was derived from an adult in good health. The chain couples TRBV7-9 to TRBJ1-1; 7 nucleotides align to TRBD1. Sequenced here: peripheral blood, sampled on day 0 of AZD1222 vaccination. CDR3: CASSARDSREAFF. CDR3 in DNA: TGTGCCAGCAGCGCCCGGGACAGCCGAGAAGCTTTCTTT. The full variable domain, completed using reference TRBV7-9 and TRBJ1-1, is DTGVSQNPRHKITKRGQNVTFRCDPISEHNRLYWYRQTLGQGPEFLTYFQNEAQLEKSRLLSDRFSAERPKGSFSTLEIQRTEQGDSAMYLCASSARDSREAFFGQGTRLTVV.